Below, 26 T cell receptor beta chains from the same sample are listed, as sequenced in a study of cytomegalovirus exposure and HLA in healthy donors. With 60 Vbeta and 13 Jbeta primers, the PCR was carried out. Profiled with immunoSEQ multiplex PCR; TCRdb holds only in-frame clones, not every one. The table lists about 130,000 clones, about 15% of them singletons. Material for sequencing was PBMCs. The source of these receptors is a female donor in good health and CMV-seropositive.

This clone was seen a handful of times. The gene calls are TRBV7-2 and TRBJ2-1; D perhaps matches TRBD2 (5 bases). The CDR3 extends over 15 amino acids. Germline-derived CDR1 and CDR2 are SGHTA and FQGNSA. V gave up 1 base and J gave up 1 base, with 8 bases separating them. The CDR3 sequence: CASSLVRGSYNEQFF. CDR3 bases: TGTGCCAGCAGCTTAGTACGGGGTTCCTACAATGAGCAGTTCTTC.

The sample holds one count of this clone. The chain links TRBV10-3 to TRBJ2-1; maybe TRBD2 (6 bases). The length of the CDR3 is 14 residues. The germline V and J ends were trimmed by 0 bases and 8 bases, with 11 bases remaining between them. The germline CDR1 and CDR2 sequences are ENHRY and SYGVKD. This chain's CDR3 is CAISESWEVHEQFF. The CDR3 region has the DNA TGTGCCATCAGTGAGTCGTGGGAGGTGCATGAGCAGTTCTTC.

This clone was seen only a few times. The CDR3 here is CSVGGKLDSSPSYEQYF. The DNA for the CDR3 is TGCAGCGTTGGAGGGAAATTGGACTCCTCGCCATCCTACGAGCAGTACTTC. V usage is TRBV29-1 and J usage is TRBJ2-7; perhaps TRBD2 as D (5 bases). The CDR3 consists of 17 residues. V was clipped by 4 bases and J by 1 base, with 23 bases between them. Germline V gives CDR1 SQVTM, CDR2 ANQGSEA.

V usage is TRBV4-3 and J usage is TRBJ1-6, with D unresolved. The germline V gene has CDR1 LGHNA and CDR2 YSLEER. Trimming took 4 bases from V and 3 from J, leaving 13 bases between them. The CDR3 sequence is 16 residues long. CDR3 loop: CASSRSGGDYNSPLHF. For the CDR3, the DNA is TGCGCCAGCAGCCGATCCGGCGGGGACTATAATTCACCCCTCCACTTT.

The DNA of the CDR3 is TGTGCCAGCAGTTTACGGGGGGGTTTAGATACGCAGTATTTT. It specifies CASSLRGGLDTQYF. The V and J genes are TRBV27 and TRBJ2-3, with 8 bases fitting TRBD2. The CDR3 is 14 amino acids. Per germline, CDR1 MNHEY and CDR2 SMNVEV (reference sequence). The V segment lost 2 bases and the J segment 5 bases; nucleotides outside the gene matches: 3.

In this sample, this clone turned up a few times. This CDR3 reads CASSQAGQPYEQYF. CDR3 coding DNA: TGCGCCAGCAGCCAAGCGGGACAGCCCTACGAGCAGTACTTC. This chain links TRBV4-1 with TRBJ2-7, with TRBD1 matching over 7 bases. The germline V gene encodes CDR1 MGHRA and CDR2 YSYEKL. This CDR3 contains 14 residues. The J segment lost 2 bases and the V segment lost 1 base, leaving 2 bases of the junction unmatched.

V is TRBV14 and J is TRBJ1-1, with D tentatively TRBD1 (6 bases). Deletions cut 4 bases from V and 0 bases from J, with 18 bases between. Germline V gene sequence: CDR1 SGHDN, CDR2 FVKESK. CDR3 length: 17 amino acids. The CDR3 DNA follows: TGTGCCAGCAGCCCCGAACAGGGCTGGGGGTTGAACACTGAAGCTTTCTTT. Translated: CASSPEQGWGLNTEAFF. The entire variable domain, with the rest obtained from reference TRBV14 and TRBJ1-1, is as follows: EAGVTQFPSHSVIEKGQTVTLRCDPISGHDNLYWYRRVMGKEIKFLLHFVKESKQDESGMPNNRFLAERTGGTYSTLKVQPAELEDSGVYFCASSPEQGWGLNTEAFFGQGTRLTVV.

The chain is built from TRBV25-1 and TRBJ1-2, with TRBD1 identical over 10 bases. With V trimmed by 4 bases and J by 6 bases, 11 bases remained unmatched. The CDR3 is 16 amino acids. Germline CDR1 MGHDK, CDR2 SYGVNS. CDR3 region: CASSAYGTGVRNGYTF. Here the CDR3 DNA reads TGTGCCAGCAGTGCGTACGGGACAGGGGTCCGGAATGGCTACACCTTC.

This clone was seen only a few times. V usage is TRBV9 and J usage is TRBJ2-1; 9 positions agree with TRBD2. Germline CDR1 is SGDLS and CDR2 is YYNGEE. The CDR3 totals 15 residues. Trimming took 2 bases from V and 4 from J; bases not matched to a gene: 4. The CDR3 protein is CASSVLAGLYNEQFF. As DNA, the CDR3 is TGTGCCAGCAGCGTCCTAGCGGGGCTGTACAATGAGCAGTTCTTC.

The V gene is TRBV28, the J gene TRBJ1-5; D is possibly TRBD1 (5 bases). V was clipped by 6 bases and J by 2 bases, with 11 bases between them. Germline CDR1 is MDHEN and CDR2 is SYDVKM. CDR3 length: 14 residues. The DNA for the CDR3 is TGTGCCAGCAGAGCTCCCAGGGGCAATCAGCCCCAGCATTTT. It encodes CASRAPRGNQPQHF.

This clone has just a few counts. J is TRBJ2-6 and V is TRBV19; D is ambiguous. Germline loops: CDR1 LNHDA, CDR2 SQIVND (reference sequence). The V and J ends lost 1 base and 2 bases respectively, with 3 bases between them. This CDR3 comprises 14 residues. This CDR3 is CASSIGAGANVLTF. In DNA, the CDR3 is TGTGCCAGTAGTATAGGAGCTGGGGCCAACGTCCTGACTTTC.

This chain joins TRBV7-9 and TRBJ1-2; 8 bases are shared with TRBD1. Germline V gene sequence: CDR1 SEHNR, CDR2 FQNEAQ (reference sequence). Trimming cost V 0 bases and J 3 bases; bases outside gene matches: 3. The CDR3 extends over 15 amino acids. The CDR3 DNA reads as TGTGCCAGCAGCTTAGCTTGGGGACAGGACTATGGCTACACCTTC. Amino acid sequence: CASSLAWGQDYGYTF.

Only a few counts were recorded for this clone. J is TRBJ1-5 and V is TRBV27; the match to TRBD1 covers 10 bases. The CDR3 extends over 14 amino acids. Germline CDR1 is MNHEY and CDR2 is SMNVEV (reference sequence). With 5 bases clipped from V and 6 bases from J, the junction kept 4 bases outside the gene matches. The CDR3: CASSPGQGSQPQHF. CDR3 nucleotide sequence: TGTGCCAGCAGTCCGGGACAGGGGTCTCAGCCCCAGCATTTT.

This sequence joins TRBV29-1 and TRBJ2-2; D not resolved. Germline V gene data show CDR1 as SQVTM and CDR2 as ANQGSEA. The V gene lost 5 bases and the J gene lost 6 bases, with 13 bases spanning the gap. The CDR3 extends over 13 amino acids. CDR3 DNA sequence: TGCAGCGTTTCACCCCAGACACCCGGGGAGCTGTTTTTT. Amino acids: CSVSPQTPGELFF.

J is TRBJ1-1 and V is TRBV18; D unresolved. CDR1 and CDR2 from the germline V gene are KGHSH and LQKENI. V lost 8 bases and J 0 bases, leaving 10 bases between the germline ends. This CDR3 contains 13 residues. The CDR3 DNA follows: TGTGCCAGCCAACGGGGTCTGAACACTGAAGCTTTCTTT. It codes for CASQRGLNTEAFF.

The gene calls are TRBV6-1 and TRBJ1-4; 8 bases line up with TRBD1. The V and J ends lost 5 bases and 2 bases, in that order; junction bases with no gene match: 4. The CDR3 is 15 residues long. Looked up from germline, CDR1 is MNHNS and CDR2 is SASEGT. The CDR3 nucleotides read TGTGCCAGCAGTCAGGGGGCGCTTACTAATGAAAAACTGTTTTTT. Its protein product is CASSQGALTNEKLFF.

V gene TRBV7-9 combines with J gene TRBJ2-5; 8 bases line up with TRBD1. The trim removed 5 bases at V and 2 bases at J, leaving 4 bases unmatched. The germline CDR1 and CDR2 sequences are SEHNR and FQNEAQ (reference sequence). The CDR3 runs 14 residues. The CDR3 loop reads CASSNRDRQETQYF. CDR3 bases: TGTGCCAGCAGCAACCGGGACAGGCAAGAGACCCAGTACTTC.

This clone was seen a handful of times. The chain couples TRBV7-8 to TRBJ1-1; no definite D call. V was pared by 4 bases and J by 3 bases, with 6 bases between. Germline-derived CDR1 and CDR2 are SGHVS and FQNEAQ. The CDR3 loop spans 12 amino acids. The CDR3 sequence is CASSSPYTEAFF. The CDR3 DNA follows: TGTGCCAGCAGCTCCCCCTACACTGAAGCTTTCTTT. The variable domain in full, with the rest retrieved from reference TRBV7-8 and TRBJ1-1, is GAGVSQSPRYKVAKRGQDVALRCDPISGHVSLFWYQQALGQGPEFLTYFQNEAQLDKSGLPSDRFFAERPEGSVSTLKIQRTQQEDSAVYLCASSSPYTEAFFGQGTRLTVV.

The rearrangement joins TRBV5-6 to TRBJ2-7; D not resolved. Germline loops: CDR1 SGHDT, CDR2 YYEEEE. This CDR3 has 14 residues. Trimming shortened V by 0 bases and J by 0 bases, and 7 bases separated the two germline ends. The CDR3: CASSLDRSSYEQYF. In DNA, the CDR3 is TGTGCCAGCAGCTTGGATAGGAGCTCCTACGAGCAGTACTTC.

This chain's CDR3 is CASSWGTSGRRDTGELFF. The CDR3 nucleotides read TGTGCCAGCAGTTGGGGGACTAGCGGCAGAAGGGACACCGGGGAGCTGTTTTTT. This chain connects TRBV7-9 to TRBJ2-2, with 11 bases aligning to TRBD2. J was trimmed by 3 bases and V by 6 bases; bases with no gene match: 12. The length of the CDR3 is 18 residues. The germline gives CDR1 SEHNR, CDR2 FQNEAQ (reference sequence).

This chain's CDR3 is CASSPRNPSGEKLFF. The CDR3 nucleotides read TGCGCCAGCAGCCCACGTAACCCCAGTGGCGAAAAACTGTTTTTT. The chain carries TRBV4-1 and TRBJ1-4; D not resolved. Trimming shortened V by 4 bases and J by 8 bases, and 17 bases separated the two germline ends. There are 15 residues in the CDR3. Germline CDR1 and CDR2: MGHRA and YSYEKL.

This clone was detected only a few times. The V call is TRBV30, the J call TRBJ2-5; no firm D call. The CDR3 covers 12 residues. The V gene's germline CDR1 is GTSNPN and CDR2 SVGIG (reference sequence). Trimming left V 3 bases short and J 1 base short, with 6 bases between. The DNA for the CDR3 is TGTGCCTGGAGCCCTACCCAAGAGACCCAGTACTTC. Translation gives CAWSPTQETQYF.

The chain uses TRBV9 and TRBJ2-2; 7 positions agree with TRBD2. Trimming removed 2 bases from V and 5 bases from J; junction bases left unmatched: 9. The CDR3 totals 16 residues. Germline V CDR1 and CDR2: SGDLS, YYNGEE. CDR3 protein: CASSVGLTTRTGELFF. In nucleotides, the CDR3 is TGTGCCAGCAGCGTGGGACTAACGACAAGGACCGGGGAGCTGTTTTTT. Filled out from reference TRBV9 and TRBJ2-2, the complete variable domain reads DSGVTQTPKHLITATGQRVTLRCSPRSGDLSVYWYQQSLDQGLQFLIQYYNGEERAKGNILERFSAQQFPDLHSELNLSSLELGDSALYFCASSVGLTTRTGELFFGEGSRLTVL.

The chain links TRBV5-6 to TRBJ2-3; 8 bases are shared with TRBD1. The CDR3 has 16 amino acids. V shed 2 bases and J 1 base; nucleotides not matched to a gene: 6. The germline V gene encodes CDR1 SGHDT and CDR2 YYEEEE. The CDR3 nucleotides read TGTGCCAGCAGCTTTTTTGACAGGGGAGGCACAGATACGCAGTATTTT. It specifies CASSFFDRGGTDTQYF.

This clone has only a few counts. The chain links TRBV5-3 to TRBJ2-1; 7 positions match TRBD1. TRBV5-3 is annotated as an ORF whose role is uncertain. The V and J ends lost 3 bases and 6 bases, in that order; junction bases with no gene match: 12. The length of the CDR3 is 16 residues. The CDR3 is CARSSRGTDTCNEQFF. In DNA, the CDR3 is TGTGCCAGAAGCTCCAGGGGGACAGATACATGCAATGAGCAGTTCTTC.

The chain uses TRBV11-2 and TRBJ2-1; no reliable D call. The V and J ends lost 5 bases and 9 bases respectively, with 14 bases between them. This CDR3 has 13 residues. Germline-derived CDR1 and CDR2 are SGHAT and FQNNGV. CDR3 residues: CASSPMRSGEQFF. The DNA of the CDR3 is TGTGCCAGCAGCCCGATGAGGTCGGGTGAGCAGTTCTTC. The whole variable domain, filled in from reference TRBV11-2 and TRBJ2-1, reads EAGVAQSPRYKIIEKRQSVAFWCNPISGHATLYWYQQILGQGPKLLIQFQNNGVVDDSQLPKDRFSAERLKGVDSTLKIQPAKLEDSAVYLCASSPMRSGEQFFGPGTRLTVL.